Listed below are T cell receptor beta chains from one sample, sequenced in a study of T cell changes during pregnancy in multiple sclerosis. Data came from immunoSEQ multiplex PCR; TCRdb stores just in-frame clones and leaves some out. Of some 61,000 clones listed, about 90% are singletons. This material consisted of peripheral blood, taken in the second trimester of pregnancy. The receptors come from a female donor with multiple sclerosis, enrolled in a pregnancy study. The CDR3 runs from the conserved cysteine through the conserved F or W. D genes are given only for firm matches. Only part of the rows carry a size: once, few, many, or a class if the clone is expanded.

v_gene	abundance	d_gene	j_gene	len	CDR3aa	CDR3nt
TRBV6-5	.	TRBD1	TRBJ2-7	16	CASSYPRGPLGYEQYF	TGTGCCAGCAGTTATCCGAGGGGGCCGCTGGGGTACGAGCAGTACTTC
TRBV5-1	few	.	TRBJ1-2	13	CASSLDRISGYTF	TGCGCCAGCAGCTTGGACAGGATATCTGGCTACACCTTC
TRBV27	.	TRBD1	TRBJ2-7	15	CASSPSDRGVWEQYF	TGTGCCAGCAGTCCATCAGACAGGGGGGTGTGGGAGCAGTACTTC
TRBV4-2	few	.	TRBJ1-6	18	CASSQESTGGGYNSPLHF	TGTGCCAGCAGCCAAGAGAGCACGGGGGGTGGCTATAATTCACCCCTCCACTTT
TRBV9	.	.	TRBJ1-1	13	CASSVYLYTEAFF	TGTGCCAGCAGCGTATATCTGTACACTGAAGCTTTCTTT
TRBV5-8	once	TRBD1	TRBJ2-2	16	CASSPYRQGPTGELFF	TGTGCCAGCAGCCCCTATAGACAGGGTCCCACCGGGGAGCTGTTTTTT
TRBV29-1	.	.	TRBJ1-6	14	CSVGSGGWNSPLHF	TGCAGCGTAGGGTCAGGAGGGTGGAATTCACCCCTCCACTTT
TRBV7-3	.	.	TRBJ1-2	13	CASSLHRVWRYTF	TGTGCCAGCAGCTTGCACAGGGTATGGCGCTACACCTTC
TRBV5-4	.	.	TRBJ1-2	14	CASSLGQTSYGYTF	TGTGCCAGCAGCTTGGGACAGACAAGCTATGGCTACACCTTC
TRBV11-2	.	TRBD1	TRBJ1-1	16	CASSHPWTGLNTEAFF	TGTGCCAGCAGCCACCCCTGGACAGGCCTGAACACTGAAGCTTTCTTT
TRBV6-4	.	.	TRBJ2-2	15	CASSELGLDTGELFF	TGTGCCAGCAGTGAGCTGGGGCTGGACACCGGGGAGCTGTTTTTT
TRBV6-4	.	.	TRBJ1-2	15	CAGSPRGGLGYGYTF	TGTGCCGGCAGCCCCCGAGGCGGGCTAGGGTATGGCTACACCTTC
TRBV5-8	.	.	TRBJ1-1	16	CASSLSRVFMNTEAFF	TGTGCCAGCAGCTTATCCAGGGTTTTTATGAACACTGAAGCTTTCTTT
TRBV2	.	TRBD1	TRBJ1-5	13	CASTLGRGQPQHF	TGTGCCAGCACCCTTGGCAGGGGGCAGCCCCAGCATTTT
TRBV7-3	once	TRBD2	TRBJ2-1	15	CASSPSGGARGEQFF	TGTGCCAGCAGCCCCAGCGGGGGGGCTAGGGGTGAGCAGTTCTTC
TRBV29-1	.	TRBD1	TRBJ2-7	14	CSVVGQGSSYEQYF	TGCAGCGTTGTCGGACAGGGAAGCTCCTACGAGCAGTACTTC
TRBV6-5	.	.	TRBJ2-3	14	CASKEAGATDTQYF	TGTGCCAGCAAAGAGGCGGGGGCCACAGATACGCAGTATTTT
TRBV4-3	.	.	TRBJ1-1	14	CASSQAGGRRKAFF	TGCGCCAGCAGCCAAGCCGGGGGGCGGCGGAAAGCTTTCTTT
TRBV7-9	.	TRBD1	TRBJ1-1	14	CASSPNRGLGEAFF	TGTGCCAGCAGTCCCAACAGGGGACTGGGTGAAGCTTTCTTT
TRBV27	.	.	TRBJ1-5	15	CASRMGGRRDQPQHF	TGTGCCAGCAGGATGGGGGGTCGACGAGATCAGCCCCAGCATTTT
TRBV6-5	few	TRBD2	TRBJ2-3	16	CASSYGLGPREDTQYF	TGTGCCAGCAGTTATGGACTAGGCCCCCGGGAAGATACGCAGTATTTT
TRBV27	few	.	TRBJ1-1	13	CASSLQSSSEAFF	TGTGCCAGCAGTTTACAGTCTTCATCTGAAGCTTTCTTT
TRBV7-9	.	.	TRBJ1-1	13	CASSGGQFYEAFF	TGTGCCAGCAGCGGAGGACAGTTTTATGAAGCTTTCTTT
TRBV6-1	once	TRBD1	TRBJ1-5	17	CASSGSGQKYSNQPQHF	TGTGCCAGCAGTGGATCGGGACAGAAGTATAGCAATCAGCCCCAGCATTTT
TRBV19	once	TRBD2	TRBJ2-3	15	CASSIDGGLGDTQYF	TGTGCCAGTAGTATAGATGGCGGACTAGGGGATACGCAGTATTTT
TRBV5-6	.	.	TRBJ2-1	13	CASSLGQYNEQFF	TGTGCCAGCAGCTTGGGACAGTACAATGAGCAGTTCTTC
TRBV6-5	.	TRBD1	TRBJ1-1	12	CASSPTGTGAFF	TGTGCCAGCAGCCCTACCGGGACAGGGGCTTTCTTT
TRBV7-9	.	.	TRBJ1-2	14	CASSSNNGGSGYTF	TGTGCCAGCAGCTCTAACAATGGGGGGTCTGGCTACACCTTC
TRBV25-1	.	.	TRBJ1-1	15	CASSLQGSKNTEAFF	TGTGCCAGCAGTCTTCAGGGGTCCAAGAACACTGAAGCTTTCTTT
TRBV19	.	TRBD1	TRBJ2-6	17	CASTWDSTDSGANVLTF	TGTGCCAGTACCTGGGACAGCACGGACTCTGGGGCCAACGTCCTGACTTTC